This passage covers 10 T cell receptor beta chains from one sample sequenced in a study of blood T cells in healthy people across ages. For the second PCR, which ran for about 7 to 11 cycles, a sample-barcoded 5' primer and a J-beta primer mix were used. TCRdb recomputed calls from the 5' RACE reads with MiXCR, one row per CDR3 protein. The table has about 1.1 million distinct CDR3 sequences, roughly two fifths seen once. The sequenced sample was blood. These receptors were taken from a man in his late teens or twenties in good health.

The table lists this clonotype with many counts. One junction end does not reproduce the germline sequence, and a read error may be involved. The V and J genes are TRBV3-1 and TRBJ2-2; D gene ambiguous. Germline V gene sequence: CDR1 LGHDT, CDR2 YNNKEL (reference sequence). The CDR3 spans 13 residues. CDR3 loop: CASSQDNTGELFF. Here the CDR3 DNA reads TGCGCCAGCAGCCAAGATAACACCGGGGAGCTGTTTTTT.

The rearrangement links TRBV19 to TRBJ1-6; possible D gene TRBD1, 6 bases. Germline V lookup: CDR1 LNHDA, CDR2 SQIVND (reference sequence). CDR3 length equals 18 residues. V dropped 5 bases and J dropped 0 bases, with 17 bases sitting between them. CDR3 coding DNA: TGTGCCAGTAGTCCCCGGGGGGGGCGAAGCTCCTATAATTCACCCCTCCACTTT. Translation: CASSPRGGRSSYNSPLHF. The complete variable domain, with remaining parts taken from reference TRBV19 and TRBJ1-6, reads DGGITQSPKYLFRKEGQNVTLSCEQNLNHDAMYWYRQDPGQGLRLIYYSQIVNDFQKGDIAEGYSVSREKKESFPLTVTSAQKNPTAFYLCASSPRGGRSSYNSPLHFGNGTRLTVT.

V and J are TRBV12-3 or TRBV12-4 and TRBJ1-5; 7 bases line up with TRBD1. V gave up 6 bases and J gave up 7 bases; unmatched junction bases: 9. CDR3 size: 14 residues. The CDR3 loop is CASRPGGLKQPQHF. CDR3 sequence (DNA): TGTGCCAGCAGGCCAGGGGGACTTAAGCAGCCCCAGCATTTT.

This rearrangement joins TRBV6-5 to TRBJ1-2, with 10 bases matching TRBD1. The CDR3 sequence is 14 residues long. The V gene's germline CDR1 is MNHEY and CDR2 SVGAGI. Trimming removed 10 bases from V and 3 bases from J; junction bases left unmatched: 8. This CDR3 reads CATTGQGLYYGYTF. CDR3 bases: TGTGCCACCACGGGACAGGGGCTTTACTATGGCTACACCTTC.

In the case of this clonotype: A single base separates this from a much larger clone, so it may be a read error. The chain recombines TRBV10-3 with TRBJ2-3; TRBD2 aligns across 10 bases. The CDR3 runs to 16 residues. The J segment lost 9 bases and the V segment lost 2 bases, leaving 11 bases of the junction unmatched. Germline V gene data show CDR1 as ENHRY and CDR2 as SYGVKD. CDR3 sequence: CAISEDTLSSGGTQYF. The CDR3 nucleotides read TGTGCCATCAGTGAGGACACCCTCTCTAGCGGGGGAACGCAGTATTTT.

The table lists this clonotype with many counts. The genes are TRBV6-6 and TRBJ2-3, with D perhaps matching TRBD1 (6 bases). From germline, CDR1 is MNHNY and CDR2 SVGAGI (reference sequence). Trimming took 6 bases from V and 2 from J, leaving 15 bases between them. The CDR3 loop spans 15 amino acids. The DNA for the CDR3 is TGTGCCAGCAGCCCTTACAGGGACCCCACAGATACGCAGTATTTT. It specifies CASSPYRDPTDTQYF.

This clonotype was detected a few times. The J gene is TRBJ1-6, the V gene TRBV2; no firm D call. CDR3 length: 13 amino acids. V was clipped by 8 bases and J by 10 bases, with 15 bases between them. Germline V gene lookup returns CDR1 SNHLY and CDR2 FYNNEI. The CDR3 is CASREGMVSPLHF. Written as DNA, the CDR3 is TGTGCCAGCCGGGAGGGTATGGTGTCACCCCTCCACTTT. The full variable domain, its missing parts supplied by reference TRBV2 and TRBJ1-6, is EPEVTQTPSHQVTQMGQEVILRCVPISNHLYFYWYRQILGQKVEFLVSFYNNEISEKSEIFDDQFSVERPDGSNFTLKIRSTKLEDSAMYFCASREGMVSPLHFGNGTRLTVT.

This clonotype was counted a few times. V and J are TRBV24-1 and TRBJ2-1; the match to TRBD2 covers 7 bases. Germline CDR1 reads KGHDR; CDR2 reads SFDVKD. V lost 3 bases, J lost 3 bases, and 4 bases stayed unmatched. This CDR3 has 15 residues. The CDR3 is CATSDGLEGYNEQFF. The CDR3 DNA sequence: TGTGCCACCAGTGATGGACTAGAAGGCTACAATGAGCAGTTCTTC.

The chain combines TRBV6-2 or TRBV6-3 with TRBJ1-6; 8 positions agree with TRBD1. The germline V gene encodes CDR1 MNHEY and CDR2 SVGEGT. The CDR3 extends over 16 amino acids. After removal of 4 bases from V and 6 bases from J, the junction contained 8 bases not matched to a gene. The CDR3 DNA reads as TGTGCCAGCAGTTCGGACAGGGCGAGACCTAATTCACCCCTCCACTTT. It yields the protein CASSSDRARPNSPLHF.

This clonotype was recorded many times. This CDR3 reads CASSPGITDTQYF. The CDR3 nucleotides read TGTGCCAGCAGCCCGGGAATTACAGATACGCAGTATTTT. The rearrangement joins TRBV12-3 or TRBV12-4 to TRBJ2-3; possible D gene TRBD2, 5 bases. This CDR3 spans 13 amino acids. The ends were cut back, 6 bases at V and 3 bases at J, with 10 bases in the middle.